What follows are 6 T cell receptor beta chains derived from one specimen sequenced in a study of blood T cells in healthy people across ages. A second PCR of roughly 6 to 12 cycles used a sample-barcoded 5' primer and a J-beta primer mix. TCRdb processed the 5' RACE reads anew with MiXCR; each CDR3 protein has one entry. The sample yields more than 800,000 distinct CDR3 sequences, 40% to 50% seen once. The material sequenced was blood. The receptors come from a woman between 55 and 75 years old in good health.

This chain connects TRBV20-1 to TRBJ2-5; TRBD2 might be the D (6 bases). The end of the DNA aligns better with TRBJ2-7, so the J call may be wrong. Germline values: CDR1 DFQATT, CDR2 SNEGSKA (reference sequence). The CDR3 contains 14 residues. The CDR3 nucleotides read TGCAGTGCGGAGGGTGGGCAAATTCCCTACGAGCAGTACTTC. It translates to CSAEGGQIPYEQYF.

The CDR3 DNA reads TGTGCCAGCAGCTTAATCTTGGGGACTAGCGGGATAAGACAAGAGACCCAGTACTTC. The encoded protein is CASSLILGTSGIRQETQYF. V usage is TRBV7-9 and J usage is TRBJ2-5; 13 positions agree with TRBD2. Germline CDR1 SEHNR, CDR2 FQNEAQ (reference sequence). The V gene end was trimmed by 2 bases and the J gene end by 2 bases; junction bases not matched to a gene: 11. This CDR3 has 19 amino acids. The complete variable domain, with remaining parts taken from reference TRBV7-9 and TRBJ2-5, reads DTGVSQNPRHKITKRGQNVTFRCDPISEHNRLYWYRQTLGQGPEFLTYFQNEAQLEKSRLLSDRFSAERPKGSFSTLEIQRTEQGDSAMYLCASSLILGTSGIRQETQYFGPGTRLLVL.

The V gene is TRBV2, the J gene TRBJ1-6; no clear D gene. Trimming left V 7 bases short and J 5 bases short, with 9 bases between. This CDR3 region has 13 residues. CDR1 SNHLY and CDR2 FYNNEI come from the germline V gene. CDR3 loop: CASKGSNNSPLHF. CDR3 nucleotide sequence: TGTGCCAGCAAGGGCAGTAATAATTCACCCCTCCACTTT. Full variable domain (rest looked up from reference TRBV2 and TRBJ1-6): EPEVTQTPSHQVTQMGQEVILRCVPISNHLYFYWYRQILGQKVEFLVSFYNNEISEKSEIFDDQFSVERPDGSNFTLKIRSTKLEDSAMYFCASKGSNNSPLHFGNGTRLTVT.

The J gene is TRBJ2-1, the V gene TRBV12-3 or TRBV12-4, with 13 positions matching TRBD2. V was clipped by 7 bases and J by 3 bases; unmatched bases: 9. This CDR3 has 17 amino acids. For the CDR3, the DNA is TGTGCCAGCAAAGACGGGACTAGCGGGATCAACTACAATGAGCAGTTCTTC. It codes for CASKDGTSGINYNEQFF.

This clonotype was picked up a small number of times. The genes are TRBV12-3 or TRBV12-4 and TRBJ2-1; no clear D. CDR3 length equals 14 residues. The germline V and J ends were trimmed by 5 bases and 2 bases, with 10 bases remaining between them. The CDR3 here is CASSPQLTYNEQFF. In DNA form, the CDR3 reads TGTGCCAGCAGTCCCCAATTAACCTACAATGAGCAGTTCTTC.

This clonotype appeared a few times. The rearrangement uses TRBV7-2 and TRBJ2-1, with 10 bases fitting TRBD2. Germline V gene sequence: CDR1 SGHTA, CDR2 FQGNSA. The CDR3 is 17 residues long. V dropped 1 base and J dropped 9; count of bases not matched to a gene: 12. In nucleotides, the CDR3 is TGTGCCAGCAGCTTAGTTTCTAGCGGGAGCCCGACGGTTGAGCAGTTCTTC. It translates to CASSLVSSGSPTVEQFF.